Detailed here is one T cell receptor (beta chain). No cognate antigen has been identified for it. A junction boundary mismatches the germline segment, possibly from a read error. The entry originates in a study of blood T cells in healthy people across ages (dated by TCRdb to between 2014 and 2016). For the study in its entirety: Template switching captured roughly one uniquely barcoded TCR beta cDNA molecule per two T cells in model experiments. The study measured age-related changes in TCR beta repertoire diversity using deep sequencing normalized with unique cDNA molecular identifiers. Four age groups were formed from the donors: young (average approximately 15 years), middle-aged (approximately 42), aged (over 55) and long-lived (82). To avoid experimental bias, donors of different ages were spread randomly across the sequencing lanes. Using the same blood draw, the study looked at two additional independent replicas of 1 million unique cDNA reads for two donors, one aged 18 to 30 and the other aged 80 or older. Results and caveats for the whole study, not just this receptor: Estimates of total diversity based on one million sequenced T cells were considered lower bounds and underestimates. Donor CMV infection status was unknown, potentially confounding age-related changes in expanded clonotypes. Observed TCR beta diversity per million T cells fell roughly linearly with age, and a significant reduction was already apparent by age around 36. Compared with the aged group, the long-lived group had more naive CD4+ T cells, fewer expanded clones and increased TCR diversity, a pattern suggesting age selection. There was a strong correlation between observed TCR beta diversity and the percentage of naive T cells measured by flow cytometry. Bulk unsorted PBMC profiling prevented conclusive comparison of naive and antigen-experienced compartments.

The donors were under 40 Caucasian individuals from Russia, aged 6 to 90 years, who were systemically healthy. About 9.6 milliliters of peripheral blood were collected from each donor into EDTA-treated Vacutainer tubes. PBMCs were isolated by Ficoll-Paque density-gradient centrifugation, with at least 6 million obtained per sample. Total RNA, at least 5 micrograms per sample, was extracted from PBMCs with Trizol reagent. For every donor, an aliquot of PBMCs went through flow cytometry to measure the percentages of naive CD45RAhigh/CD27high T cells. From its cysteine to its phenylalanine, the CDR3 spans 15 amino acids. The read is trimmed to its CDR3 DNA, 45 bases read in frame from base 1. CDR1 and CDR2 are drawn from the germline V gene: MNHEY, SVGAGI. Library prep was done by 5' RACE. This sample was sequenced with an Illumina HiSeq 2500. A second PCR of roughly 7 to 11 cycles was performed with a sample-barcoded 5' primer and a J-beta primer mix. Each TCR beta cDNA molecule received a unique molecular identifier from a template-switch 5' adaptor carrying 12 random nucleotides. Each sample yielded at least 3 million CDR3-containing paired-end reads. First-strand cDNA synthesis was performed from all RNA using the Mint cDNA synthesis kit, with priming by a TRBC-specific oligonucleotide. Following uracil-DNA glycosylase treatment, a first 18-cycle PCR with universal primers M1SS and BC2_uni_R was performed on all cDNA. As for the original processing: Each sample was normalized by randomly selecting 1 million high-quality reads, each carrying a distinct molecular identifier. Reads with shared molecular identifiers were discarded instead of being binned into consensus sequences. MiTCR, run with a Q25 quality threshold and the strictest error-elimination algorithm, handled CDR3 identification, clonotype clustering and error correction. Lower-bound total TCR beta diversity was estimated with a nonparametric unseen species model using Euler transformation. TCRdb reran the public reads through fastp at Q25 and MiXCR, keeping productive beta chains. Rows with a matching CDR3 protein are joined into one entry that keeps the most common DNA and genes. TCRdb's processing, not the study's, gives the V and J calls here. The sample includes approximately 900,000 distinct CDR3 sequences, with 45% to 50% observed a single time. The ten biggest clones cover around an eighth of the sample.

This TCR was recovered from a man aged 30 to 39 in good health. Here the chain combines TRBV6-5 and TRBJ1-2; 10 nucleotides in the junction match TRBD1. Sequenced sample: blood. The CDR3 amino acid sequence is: CASSTTGGVSYDYTF. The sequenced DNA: TGTGCCAGCAGTACGACAGGGGGCGTAAGCTATGACTACACCTTC.